The 13 T cell receptor beta chains below all came from one sample that was sequenced in a study of blood T cell repertoires in COVID-19. Sequenced by immunoSEQ multiplex PCR; TCRdb stores in-frame clones only, minus some. The sample carries more than 95,000 clones, approximately 71% recorded once. Input material: peripheral blood. The receptors come from a woman aged 70-85 years with acute or convalescent COVID-19.

This rearrangement joins TRBV29-1 to TRBJ2-3; TRBD2 is a possible D gene (5 bases). Trimming took 7 bases from V and 3 from J, leaving 20 bases between them. The CDR3 runs to 15 residues. In germline, CDR1 is SQVTM, CDR2 ANQGSEA. CDR3 nucleotide sequence: TGCAGCGCCACCACTGGACTTACATTAACAGATACGCAGTATTTT. It codes for CSATTGLTLTDTQYF.

Only one count was recorded for this clone. The rearrangement joins TRBV5-1 to TRBJ1-5; 8 positions agree with TRBD1. The V and J ends lost 4 bases and 3 bases, in that order; junction bases with no gene match: 6. Germline loops: CDR1 SGHRS, CDR2 YFSETQ. The CDR3 is made up of 15 amino acids. This chain's CDR3 is CASSPGTGINQPQHF. CDR3 in DNA: TGCGCCAGCAGCCCAGGGACAGGCATCAATCAGCCCCAGCATTTT.

V gene TRBV20-1 combines with J gene TRBJ1-5, with D maybe TRBD1 (6 bases). Germline V lookup: CDR1 DFQATT, CDR2 SNEGSKA (reference sequence). Trimming took off 6 bases at V and 3 bases at J, with 12 bases between the two ends. CDR3 size: 13 residues. In DNA form, the CDR3 reads TGCAGTGCCAGTGACAGGCCCAATCAGCCCCAGCATTTT. Protein: CSASDRPNQPQHF.

The chain recombines TRBV5-6 with TRBJ2-5; the match to TRBD1 covers 9 bases. The junction had 5 bases not matched to a gene; V was cut back by 4 bases and J by 1 base. CDR3 length equals 15 residues. The V gene's germline CDR1 is SGHDT and CDR2 YYEEEE. The CDR3 spells CASSPDRGVQETQYF. The CDR3 nucleotides read TGTGCCAGCAGCCCCGACAGGGGGGTCCAAGAGACCCAGTACTTC.

J is TRBJ2-5 and V is TRBV7-9; the D gene is possibly TRBD1 (5 bases). The length of the CDR3 is 14 residues. With 6 bases removed from V and 2 bases from J, the gap between germline ends came to 13 bases. Germline CDR1 and CDR2: SEHNR and FQNEAQ (reference sequence). In nucleotides, the CDR3 is TGTGCCAGCAGTTTGAAGACAGAGCAAGAGACCCAGTACTTC. This encodes CASSLKTEQETQYF.

V is TRBV28 and J is TRBJ1-2; 8 bases are shared with TRBD1. Germline V gives CDR1 MDHEN, CDR2 SYDVKM. The CDR3 is 17 amino acids. The V gene end was trimmed by 5 bases and the J gene end by 0 bases; junction bases not matched to a gene: 11. CDR3 residues: CASSPWTGRLSNYGYTF. CDR3 bases: TGTGCCAGCAGTCCGTGGACAGGGCGACTTTCTAACTATGGCTACACCTTC.

This clone was detected only a few times. The V and J genes are TRBV18 and TRBJ2-3; D uncertain. V was pared by 1 base and J by 0 bases, with 5 bases between. The CDR3 totals 14 residues. Germline V lookup: CDR1 KGHSH, CDR2 LQKENI. CDR3 sequence: CASSPLSSTDTQYF. CDR3 DNA: TGTGCCAGCTCACCACTGTCTAGCACAGATACGCAGTATTTT.

This clone was recorded only once. The chain employs TRBV30 and TRBJ1-2; TRBD1 aligns across 7 bases. With 3 bases clipped from V and 8 bases from J, the junction kept 12 bases outside the gene matches. This CDR3 is 14 amino acids long. Germline V CDR1 and CDR2: GTSNPN, SVGIG (reference sequence). The CDR3 protein is CAWRRGGSLGGYTF. The CDR3 DNA is TGTGCCTGGAGAAGAGGGGGCAGCCTAGGAGGCTACACCTTC.

The chain links TRBV2 to TRBJ2-5; a weak D match, TRBD2 (5 bases). Trimming took 3 bases from V and 5 from J, leaving 10 bases between them. The CDR3 consists of 13 residues. The germline V gene has CDR1 SNHLY and CDR2 FYNNEI. CDR3 nucleotide sequence: TGTGCCAGCAGTGATCGAGGGTTGGAGACCCAGTACTTC. It codes for CASSDRGLETQYF.

The J gene is TRBJ2-3, the V gene TRBV14; no firm D call. The V gene's germline CDR1 is SGHDN and CDR2 FVKESK. V lost 2 bases and J 0 bases, leaving 6 bases between the germline ends. The CDR3 has 14 residues. The DNA of the CDR3 is TGTGCCAGCAGCCAATGGCAGAGCACAGATACGCAGTATTTT. Translation: CASSQWQSTDTQYF.

The gene calls are TRBV7-9 and TRBJ2-3; TRBD1 is a possible D gene (6 bases). This CDR3 contains 13 residues. V was trimmed by 8 bases and J by 6 bases, leaving 15 bases between them. CDR1 is SEHNR and CDR2 is FQNEAQ in the germline V gene (reference sequence). The CDR3 bases are TGTGCCAGCGATACAGGGTTGGGGGATACGCAGTATTTT. It translates to CASDTGLGDTQYF.

This sequence joins TRBV27 and TRBJ1-5; no definite D call. The V and J ends lost 6 bases and 5 bases respectively, with 11 bases between them. The CDR3 consists of 13 residues. Germline values: CDR1 MNHEY, CDR2 SMNVEV (reference sequence). The CDR3 DNA sequence: TGTGCCAGCAGGCTACAAACAGATCAGCCCCAGCATTTT. Its translation: CASRLQTDQPQHF.

A few counts support this clone. This chain connects TRBV10-3 to TRBJ1-4, with 9 bases matching TRBD1. With 11 bases clipped from V and 5 bases from J, the junction kept 12 bases outside the gene matches. CDR1 is ENHRY and CDR2 is SYGVKD in the germline V gene. The CDR3 length is 15 residues. The CDR3 loop is CASQQTGTGNEKLFF. In nucleotides, the CDR3 is TGTGCCTCCCAACAGACCGGGACAGGGAATGAAAAACTGTTTTTT.